The clone carrying this T cell receptor (beta chain) was counted ten times or more. TCR beta cDNA was reverse-transcribed from about 0.45 ug of total RNA. The reaction used a constant-region primer and ProtoScript II reverse transcriptase. Construction of TCR beta libraries relied on three successive nested multiplex PCR rounds employing slightly modified ARM-PCR. PCR rounds one and two used TRBV1-TRBV30 forward primers with a C-beta reverse primer for roughly 10 cycles each. TCRdb re-called the multiplex PCR reads with MiXCR, one entry per CDR3 protein. The sample has approximately 92,000 distinct CDR3 sequences, about three quarters seen once; the top ten hold over 9%. This sample was included in a study of tumor-infiltrating lymphocytes in primary liver carcinoma. Both RNA and DNA were isolated together from approximately 20-30 mg of bulk tissue that had not been sorted. Every tumor contributed samples taken at five separate regions.

The CDR3 totals 17 residues. Germline V gives CDR1 SGHVS, CDR2 FQNEAQ. V dropped 1 base and J dropped 3; count of bases not matched to a gene: 8. The chain uses TRBV7-8 and TRBJ2-2, with 7 bases aligning to TRBD2. This TCR was recovered from an older woman with primary liver carcinoma and hepatitis B virus infection. The sequenced sample was liver tumor tissue from sampling region 5. The subset: tumor region T5, tumor centre. In DNA form, the CDR3 reads TGTGCCAGCAGCTTAGAATGGGGGGGAGAGGACACCGGGGAGCTGTTTTTT. Protein sequence: CASSLEWGGEDTGELFF.